Listed here is a single T cell receptor beta chain. Its antigen remains unknown. These data are taken from a study of graft-versus-host responses after intestinal transplantation. CDR3 length equals 16 residues. Germline values: CDR1 MDHEN, CDR2 SYDVKM. V dropped 2 bases and J dropped 0 bases, with 13 bases sitting between them. The table came from immunoSEQ multiplex PCR; TCRdb's copy has only in-frame clones and leaves some out. The table shows about 90,000 clones, with over 90% occurring only once. The receptor was derived from a human donor who was the organ donor for an intestinal transplant. The chain has TRBV28 and TRBJ1-2; possible D gene TRBD1, 6 bases. The specimen comprised unstimulated CD4+ T cells sorted from spleen or lymph node cells, sampled before transplant. DNA of the CDR3: TGTGCCAGCAGTTTAGTGGGACACCAGGCTAACTATGGCTACACCTTC. It specifies CASSLVGHQANYGYTF.